This TCR beta chain was sequenced during a study of untreated major depressive disorder. No current or lifetime mood disorder and depressive symptom score of 5 or less defined controls. Typically approximately 96% of enriched cells were CD4+. General study findings and limits: Each subject's top five TRBV05-01 clones were all private. Generalizability is limited by the comparatively small study sample.

A word on this clone: The antigen is not known.

Germline V gene lookup returns CDR1 MNHEY and CDR2 SVGAGI. The V end was cut by 11 bases, the J end by 4 bases, with 9 bases between. The CDR3 contains 11 residues. The method was immunoSEQ multiplex PCR; TCRdb's version includes in-frame clones alone and lacks a portion of them. The data show just over 20,000 clones, with just under 95% seen just once and roughly 0.31% held by the top ten. The TCR comes from a man aged 25 to 45 in good health. The sample comprised CD4+ T cells from PBMCs. This sequence joins TRBV6-5 and TRBJ1-5, with D hard to call. CDR3 bases: TGTGCCGCAGGTGGTAATCAGCCCCAGCATTTT. It encodes CAAGGNQPQHF.